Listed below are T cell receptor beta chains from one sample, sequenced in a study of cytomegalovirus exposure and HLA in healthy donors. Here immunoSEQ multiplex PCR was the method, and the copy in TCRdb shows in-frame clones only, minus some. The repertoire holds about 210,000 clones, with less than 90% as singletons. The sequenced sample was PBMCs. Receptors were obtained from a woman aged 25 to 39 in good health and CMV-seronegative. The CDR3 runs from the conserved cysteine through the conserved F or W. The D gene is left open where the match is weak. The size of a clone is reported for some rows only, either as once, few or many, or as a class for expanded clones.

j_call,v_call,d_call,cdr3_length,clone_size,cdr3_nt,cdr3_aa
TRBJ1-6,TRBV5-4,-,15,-,TGTGCCAGCAGCTTGGCCGGACGGGGTCATTCACCCCTCCACTTT,CASSLAGRGHSPLHF
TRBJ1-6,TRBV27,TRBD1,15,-,TGTGCCAGCAGTAGCGGAGGGGGCTCTAATTCACCCCTCCACTTT,CASSSGGGSNSPLHF
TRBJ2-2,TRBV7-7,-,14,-,TGTGCTAGCAGCCTGGCCGTTCCTCCGGGGGAGCTGTTTTTT,CASSLAVPPGELFF
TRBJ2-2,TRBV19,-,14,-,TGTGCCAGTAATCGGGGAGAGAACACCGGGGAGCTGTTTTTT,CASNRGENTGELFF
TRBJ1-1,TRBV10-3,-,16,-,TGTGCCATCAGTGAGTCCGGGGGGGGTGGTAACACTGAAGCTTTCTTT,CAISESGGGGNTEAFF
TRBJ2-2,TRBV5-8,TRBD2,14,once,TGTGCCACCCGGGACTATAAAAACACCGGGGAGCTGTTTTTT,CATRDYKNTGELFF
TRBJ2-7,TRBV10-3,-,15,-,TGTGCCATCACCGCAGGGGGGACACCATCCTACGAGCAGTACTTC,CAITAGGTPSYEQYF
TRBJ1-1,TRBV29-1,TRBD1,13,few,TGCAGCGTTGACACAGGGGGCGGCACTGAAGCTTTCTTT,CSVDTGGGTEAFF
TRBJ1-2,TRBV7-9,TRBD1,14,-,TGTGCCAGCAGCTCACCGCGGGACAGCTATGGCTACACCTTC,CASSSPRDSYGYTF
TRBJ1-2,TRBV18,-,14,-,TGTGCCAGCACCCCGGGCAATTCGGAGGGTGGCTACACCTTC,CASTPGNSEGGYTF
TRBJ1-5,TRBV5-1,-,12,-,TGCGCCAGCAGCTTGGGGGGAGATACGCAGCATTTT,CASSLGGDTQHF
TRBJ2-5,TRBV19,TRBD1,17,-,TGTGCCAGTAGCGAAGGACAGGGCCGGATAATCCAAGAGACCCAGTACTTC,CASSEGQGRIIQETQYF